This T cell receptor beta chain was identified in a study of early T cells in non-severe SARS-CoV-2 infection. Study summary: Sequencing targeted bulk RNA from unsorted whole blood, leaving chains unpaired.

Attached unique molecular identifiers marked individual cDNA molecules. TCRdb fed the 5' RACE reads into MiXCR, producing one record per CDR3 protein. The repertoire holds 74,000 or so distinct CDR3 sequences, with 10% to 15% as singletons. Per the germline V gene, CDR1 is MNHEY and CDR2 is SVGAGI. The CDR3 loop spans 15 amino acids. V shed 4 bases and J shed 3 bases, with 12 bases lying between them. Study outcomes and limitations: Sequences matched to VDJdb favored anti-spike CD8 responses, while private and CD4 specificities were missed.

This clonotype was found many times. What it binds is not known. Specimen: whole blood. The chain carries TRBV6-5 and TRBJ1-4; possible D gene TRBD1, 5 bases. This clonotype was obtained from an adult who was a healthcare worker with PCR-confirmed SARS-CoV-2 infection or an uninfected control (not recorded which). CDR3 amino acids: CASSSQGNPNEKLFF. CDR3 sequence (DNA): TGTGCCAGCAGTTCCCAGGGTAATCCTAATGAAAAACTGTTTTTT.